These 5 T cell receptor beta chains came from one sample sequenced in a study of blood T cells in healthy people across ages. Next came a second PCR, run for about 7 to 12 cycles, which used a sample-barcoded 5' primer along with a J-beta primer mix. TCRdb re-derived calls from the 5' RACE reads in MiXCR, one entry per CDR3 protein. The sample has more than 650,000 distinct CDR3 sequences; approximately 21% are singletons. The sequenced material came from blood. The origin of the receptors is a man between 65 and 85 years old in good health.

This clonotype was counted between two and nine times. The J gene is TRBJ2-7, the V gene TRBV7-3; D is ambiguous. The J call is doubtful: the DNA matches TRBJ2-1 better. The germline V gene has CDR1 SGHTA and CDR2 FQGTGA. CDR3 length: 15 amino acids. The CDR3, as DNA: TGTGCCAGCAGCTCCACTGGCGCCGATGACAATGAGCAGTTCTTC. Translation gives CASSSTGADDNEQFF.

V usage is TRBV29-1 and J usage is TRBJ1-1; 7 bases agree with TRBD1. The germline CDR1 and CDR2 sequences are SQVTM and ANQGSEA. Germline trimming cut 5 bases from V and 8 bases from J; bases unmatched to any gene: 11. This CDR3 is built from 13 residues. The chain's CDR3 is CSVPRQGLPEAFF. In nucleotides, the CDR3 is TGCAGCGTTCCTAGACAGGGCCTTCCGGAAGCTTTCTTT.

This clonotype came up a few times. The chain combines TRBV6-6 with TRBJ2-7; D is unresolved. CDR1 is MNHNY and CDR2 is SVGAGI in the germline V gene (reference sequence). With 4 bases removed from V and 7 bases from J, the gap between germline ends came to 17 bases. There are 14 residues in the CDR3. The CDR3 spells CASSLDASLGEQYF. CDR3 sequence (DNA): TGTGCCAGCAGTTTGGACGCAAGTCTGGGGGAGCAGTACTTC.

The chain has TRBV4-2 and TRBJ1-5; TRBD1 might be the D (6 bases). With 0 bases removed from V and 2 bases from J, the gap between germline ends came to 14 bases. The CDR3 runs to 17 residues. Germline V gives CDR1 LGHNA, CDR2 YNFKEQ. The CDR3 is CASSQETNSGGNQPQHF. DNA for the CDR3: TGTGCCAGCAGCCAAGAAACTAATTCAGGGGGCAATCAGCCCCAGCATTTT.

The J gene is TRBJ1-2, the V gene TRBV29-1; TRBD1 is a possible D gene (6 bases). This CDR3 comprises 12 residues. Trimming cost V 8 bases and J 2 bases, with 12 bases left between them. CDR1 and CDR2 from the germline V gene are SQVTM and ANQGSEA. CDR3: CSILQGNYGYTF. CDR3 DNA: TGCAGCATACTCCAGGGGAACTATGGCTACACCTTC.